This T cell receptor beta chain derives from a study of blood T cells in healthy people across ages. V dropped 5 bases and J dropped 12 bases, with 13 bases sitting between them. The CDR3 has 12 residues. Germline CDR1 and CDR2: MNHEY and SVGAGI. This clonotype was observed a handful of times. Next came a second PCR, run for about 6 to 12 cycles, which used a sample-barcoded 5' primer along with a J-beta primer mix. TCRdb itself ran the 5' RACE reads through MiXCR, one entry per CDR3 protein. The table shows roughly 1.5 million distinct CDR3 sequences, with under 55% occurring only once. The gene calls are TRBV6-5 and TRBJ1-4; D uncertain. The sequenced sample consisted of blood. This TCR was recovered from a woman aged 18-35 years in good health. CDR3 residues: CASSHGPGELFF. The CDR3 bases are TGTGCCAGCAGTCACGGACCTGGGGAACTGTTTTTT.